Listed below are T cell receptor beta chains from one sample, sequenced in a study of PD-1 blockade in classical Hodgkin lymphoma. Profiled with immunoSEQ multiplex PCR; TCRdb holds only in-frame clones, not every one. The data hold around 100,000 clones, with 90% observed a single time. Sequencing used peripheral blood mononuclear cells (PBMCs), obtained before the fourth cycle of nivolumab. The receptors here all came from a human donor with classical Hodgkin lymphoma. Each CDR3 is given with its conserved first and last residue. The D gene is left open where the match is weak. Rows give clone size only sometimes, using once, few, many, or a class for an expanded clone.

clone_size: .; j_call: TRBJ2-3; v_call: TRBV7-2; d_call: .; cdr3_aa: CASSQSHSTDTQYF; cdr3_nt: TGTGCCAGCAGCCAAAGCCACAGCACAGATACGCAGTATTTT
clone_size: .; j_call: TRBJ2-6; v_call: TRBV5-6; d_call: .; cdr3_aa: CASSLGVSSGANVLTF; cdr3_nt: TGTGCCAGCAGCCTGGGGGTCAGCTCTGGGGCCAACGTCCTGACTTTC
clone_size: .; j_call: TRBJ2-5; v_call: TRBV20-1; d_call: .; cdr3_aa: CSASTPETQYF; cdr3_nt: TGCAGTGCCAGCACGCCGGAGACCCAGTACTTC
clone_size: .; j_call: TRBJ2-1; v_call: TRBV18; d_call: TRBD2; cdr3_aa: CASSPGTRSNEQFF; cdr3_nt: TGTGCCAGCTCCCCCGGGACTAGAAGCAATGAGCAGTTCTTC
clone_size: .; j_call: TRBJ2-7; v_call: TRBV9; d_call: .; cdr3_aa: CASSVEFGPYEQYF; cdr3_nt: TGTGCCAGCAGCGTAGAATTCGGGCCTTACGAGCAGTACTTC
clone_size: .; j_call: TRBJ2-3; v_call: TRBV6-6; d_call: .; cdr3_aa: CASSYSGGGGGDTQYF; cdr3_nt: TGTGCCAGCAGTTACTCAGGAGGGGGCGGGGGAGATACGCAGTATTTT
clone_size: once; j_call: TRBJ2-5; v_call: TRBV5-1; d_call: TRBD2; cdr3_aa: CASSLSSGVQETQYF; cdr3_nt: TGCGCCAGCAGCTTGTCTAGCGGGGTCCAGGAGACCCAGTACTTC
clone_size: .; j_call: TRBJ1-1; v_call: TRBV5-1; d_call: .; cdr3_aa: CASSLLRIKNTEAFF; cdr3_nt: TGCGCCAGCAGCTTACTAAGAATCAAGAACACTGAAGCTTTCTTT
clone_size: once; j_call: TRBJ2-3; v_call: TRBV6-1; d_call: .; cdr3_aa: CASSEMAQTSDTQYF; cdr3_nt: TGTGCCAGCAGTGAGATGGCTCAAACGTCAGATACGCAGTATTTT
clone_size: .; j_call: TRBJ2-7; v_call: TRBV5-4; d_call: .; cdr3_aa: CASSLAWGTGYEQYF; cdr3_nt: TGTGCCAGCAGCTTGGCTTGGGGGACGGGCTACGAGCAGTACTTC
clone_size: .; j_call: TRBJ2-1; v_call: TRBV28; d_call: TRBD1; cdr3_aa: CASSPSLRTGYSYNEQFF; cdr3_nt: TGTGCCAGCAGTCCCAGCCTCAGGACAGGTTACTCCTACAATGAGCAGTTCTTC
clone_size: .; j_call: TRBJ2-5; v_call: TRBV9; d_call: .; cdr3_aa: CASSPFGGGETQYF; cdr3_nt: TGTGCCAGCAGCCCCTTTGGAGGGGGGGAGACCCAGTACTTC
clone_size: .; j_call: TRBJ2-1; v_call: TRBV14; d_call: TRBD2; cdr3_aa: CASSRLAEYNEQFF; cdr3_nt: TGTGCCAGCAGTCGACTAGCGGAGTACAATGAGCAGTTCTTC
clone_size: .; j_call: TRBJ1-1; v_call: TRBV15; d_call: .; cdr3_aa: CATSALFRDTGGAFF; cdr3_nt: TGTGCCACCAGCGCTCTGTTCCGGGACACGGGGGGAGCTTTCTTT
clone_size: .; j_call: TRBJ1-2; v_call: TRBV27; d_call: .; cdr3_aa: CASRSSPYGYTF; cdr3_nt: TGTGCCAGCAGGTCCAGCCCATATGGCTACACCTTC
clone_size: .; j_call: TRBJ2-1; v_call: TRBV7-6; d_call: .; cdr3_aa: CASGSGTEQFF; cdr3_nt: TGTGCCAGCGGATCCGGGACTGAGCAGTTCTTC
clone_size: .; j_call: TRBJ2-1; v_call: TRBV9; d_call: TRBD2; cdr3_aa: CASGESGGANEQFF; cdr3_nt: TGTGCCAGCGGAGAGAGCGGGGGGGCCAATGAGCAGTTCTTC
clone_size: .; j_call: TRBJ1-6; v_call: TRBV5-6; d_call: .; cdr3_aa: CASSWGPSYNSPLHF; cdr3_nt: TGTGCCAGCAGCTGGGGCCCTTCCTATAATTCACCCCTCCACTTT
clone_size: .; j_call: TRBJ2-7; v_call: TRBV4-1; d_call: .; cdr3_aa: CASSQDLTWDTYEQYF; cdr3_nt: TGCGCCAGCAGCCAAGATTTGACATGGGACACCTACGAGCAGTACTTC
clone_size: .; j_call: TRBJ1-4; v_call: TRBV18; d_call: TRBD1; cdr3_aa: CASSPTRGQVKLFF; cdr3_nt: TGTGCCAGCTCACCGACCAGGGGGCAGGTAAAACTGTTTTTT
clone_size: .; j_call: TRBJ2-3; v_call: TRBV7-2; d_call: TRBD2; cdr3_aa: CASSQTSGGSDTQYF; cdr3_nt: TGTGCCAGCAGCCAGACTAGCGGGGGGTCGGATACGCAGTATTTT
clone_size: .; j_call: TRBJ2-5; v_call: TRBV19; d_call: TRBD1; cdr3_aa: CASSSLFRRDSLQETQYF; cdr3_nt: TGTGCCAGTAGTTCGCTTTTTCGTCGGGACAGCCTACAAGAGACCCAGTACTTC
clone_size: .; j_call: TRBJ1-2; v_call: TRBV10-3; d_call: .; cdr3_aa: CAISESPGEEGYTF; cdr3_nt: TGTGCCATCAGTGAGTCGCCAGGAGAGGAAGGCTACACCTTC
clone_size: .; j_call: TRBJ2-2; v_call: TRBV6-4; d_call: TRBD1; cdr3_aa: CASSDGTGNTGELFF; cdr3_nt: TGTGCCAGCAGTGATGGGACAGGGAACACCGGGGAGCTGTTTTTT
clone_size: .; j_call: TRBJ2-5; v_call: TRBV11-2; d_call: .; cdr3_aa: CASSLVTGAPRETQYF; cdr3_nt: TGTGCCAGCAGCTTAGTGACGGGGGCCCCCCGGGAGACCCAGTACTTC
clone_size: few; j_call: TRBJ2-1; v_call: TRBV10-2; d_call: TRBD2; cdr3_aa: CASGPGLATYNEQFF; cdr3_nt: TGCGCCAGCGGACCGGGACTAGCGACCTACAATGAGCAGTTCTTC
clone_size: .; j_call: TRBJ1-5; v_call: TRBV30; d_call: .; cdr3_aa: CAWRAGISNQPQHF; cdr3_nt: TGTGCCTGGAGAGCAGGGATTAGCAATCAGCCCCAGCATTTT
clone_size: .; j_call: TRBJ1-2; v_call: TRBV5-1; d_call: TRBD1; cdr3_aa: CASSTGQGLIYGYTF; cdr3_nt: TGCGCCAGCAGCACCGGACAGGGGCTGATCTATGGCTACACCTTC
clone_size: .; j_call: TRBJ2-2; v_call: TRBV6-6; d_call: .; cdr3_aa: CASSYVGELFF; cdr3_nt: TGTGCCAGCAGTTACGTCGGGGAGCTGTTTTTT
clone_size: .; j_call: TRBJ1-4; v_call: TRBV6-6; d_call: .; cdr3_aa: CASSSLRGYNEKLFF; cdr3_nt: TGTGCCAGCAGTTCGTTGAGGGGGTATAATGAAAAACTGTTTTTT
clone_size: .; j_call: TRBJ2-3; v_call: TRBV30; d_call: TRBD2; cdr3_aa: CAWSRGVGGGTDTQYF; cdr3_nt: TGTGCCTGGAGTCGCGGGGTGGGCGGGGGAACAGATACGCAGTATTTT
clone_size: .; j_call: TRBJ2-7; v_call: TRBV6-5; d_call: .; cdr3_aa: CASTLAPLTRDEQYF; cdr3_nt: TGTGCCAGCACCCTGGCGCCCCTAACTAGGGACGAGCAGTACTTC
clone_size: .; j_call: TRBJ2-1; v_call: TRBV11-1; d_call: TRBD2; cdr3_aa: CASSFSGSAGGDEQFF; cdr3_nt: TGTGCCAGCAGCTTCTCGGGATCAGCGGGGGGGGATGAGCAGTTCTTC
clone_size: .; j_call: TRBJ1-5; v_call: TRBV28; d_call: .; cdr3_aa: CASSVTTGGYQPQHF; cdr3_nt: TGTGCCAGCAGTGTAACTACCGGGGGCTATCAGCCCCAGCATTTT
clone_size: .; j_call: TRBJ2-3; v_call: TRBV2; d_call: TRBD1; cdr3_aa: CASSEDREGTDTQYF; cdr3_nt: TGTGCCAGCAGCGAGGACAGGGAGGGCACAGATACGCAGTATTTT
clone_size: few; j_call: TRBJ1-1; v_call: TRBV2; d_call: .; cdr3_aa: CASSEALPWGQTDEAFF; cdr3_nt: TGTGCCAGCAGTGAAGCGCTTCCCTGGGGGCAGACGGATGAAGCTTTCTTT
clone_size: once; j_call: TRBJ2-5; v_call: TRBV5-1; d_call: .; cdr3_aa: CASSLLRGTQETQYF; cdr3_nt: TGCGCCAGCAGCTTGTTGAGGGGGACCCAAGAGACCCAGTACTTC
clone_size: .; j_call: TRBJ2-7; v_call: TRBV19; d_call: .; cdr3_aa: CASTGGPNEQYF; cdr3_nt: TGTGCCAGTACCGGGGGGCCGAACGAGCAGTACTTC
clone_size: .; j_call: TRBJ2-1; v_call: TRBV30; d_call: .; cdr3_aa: CACGQATGYEQFF; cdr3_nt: TGTGCCTGCGGGCAGGCCACGGGCTATGAGCAGTTCTTC
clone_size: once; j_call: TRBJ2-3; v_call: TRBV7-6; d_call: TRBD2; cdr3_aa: CASSSSGGTDTQYF; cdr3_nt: TGTGCCAGCAGCTCGAGCGGGGGCACAGATACGCAGTATTTT
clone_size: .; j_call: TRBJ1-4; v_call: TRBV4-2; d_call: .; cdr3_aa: CASSQDYRNEKLFF; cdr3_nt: TGTGCCAGCAGCCAAGATTACCGTAATGAAAAACTGTTTTTT
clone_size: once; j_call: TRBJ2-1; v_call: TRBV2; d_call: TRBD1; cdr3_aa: CASGQEQFF; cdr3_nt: TGTGCCTCGGGACAGGAGCAGTTCTTC
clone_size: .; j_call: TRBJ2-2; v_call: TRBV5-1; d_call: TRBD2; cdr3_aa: CASRTSVGTGELFF; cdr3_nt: TGCGCCAGCAGGACTAGCGTCGGCACCGGGGAGCTGTTTTTT
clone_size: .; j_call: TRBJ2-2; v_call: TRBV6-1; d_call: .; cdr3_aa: CASSDPNTGELFF; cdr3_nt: TGTGCCAGCAGTGACCCGAACACCGGGGAGCTGTTTTTT
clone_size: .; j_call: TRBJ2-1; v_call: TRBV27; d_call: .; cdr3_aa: CASSLYRAGGTREQFF; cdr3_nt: TGTGCCAGCAGTCTGTACCGGGCCGGGGGAACTCGTGAGCAGTTCTTC
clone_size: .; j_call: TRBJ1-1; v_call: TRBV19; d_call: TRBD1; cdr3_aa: CASKSLRRDRGRFTEAFF; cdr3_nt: TGTGCCAGTAAATCCCTACGTCGGGACAGGGGGCGATTTACTGAAGCTTTCTTT
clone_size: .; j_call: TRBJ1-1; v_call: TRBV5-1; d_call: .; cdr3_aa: CASSLVMAENTEAFF; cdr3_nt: TGCGCCAGCAGCTTGGTAATGGCAGAGAACACTGAAGCTTTCTTT
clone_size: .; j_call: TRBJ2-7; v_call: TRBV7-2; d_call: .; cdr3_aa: CASSLHPPGSPTVGQYF; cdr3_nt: TGTGCCAGCAGCCTACACCCTCCGGGGTCCCCGACGGTCGGGCAGTACTTC
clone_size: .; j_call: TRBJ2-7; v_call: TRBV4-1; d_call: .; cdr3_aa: CASSRDPGGQPYEQYF; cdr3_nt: TGCGCCAGCAGCCGTGATCCCGGGGGGCAACCCTACGAGCAGTACTTC
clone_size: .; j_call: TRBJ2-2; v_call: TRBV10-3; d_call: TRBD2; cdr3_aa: CAISEGRAGELFF; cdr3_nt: TGTGCCATCAGTGAAGGGAGGGCCGGGGAGCTGTTTTTT
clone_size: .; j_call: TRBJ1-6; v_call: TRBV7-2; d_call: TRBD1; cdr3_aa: CASSLGQGYNSPLHF; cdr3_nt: TGTGCCAGCAGCTTAGGACAGGGCTATAATTCACCCCTCCACTTT
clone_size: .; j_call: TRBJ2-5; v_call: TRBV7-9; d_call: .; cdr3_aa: CASSLAIGDQETQYF; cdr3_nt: TGTGCCAGCAGCTTAGCGATTGGAGACCAAGAGACCCAGTACTTC